This TCR beta chain was recovered during a study of T-cell memory formation after mild COVID-19. Study at large: TCR clusters showed largely donor specificity. Findings and caveats of the study: A second wave of clones peaked on day 37, and their SARS-CoV-2 specificity went unconfirmed.

With respect to this clonotype: What it binds is unknown.

The authors produced TCR alpha and TCR beta cDNA libraries with sample barcodes and UMIs by 5'RACE using constant-segment primers. TCRdb reanalysed the 5' RACE reads using MiXCR and keeps one entry per CDR3 protein. The table shows a few hundred thousand distinct CDR3 sequences, with 27% occurring only once. The sequence derives from an adult woman who had mild COVID-19 (a few samples of this study predate the infection). Cell type and time point are not known. The specimen sequenced was PBMCs or a T cell subset sorted from them (not recorded which).

The CDR3 here is CASGSGSNEQFF. The CDR3 coding sequence is TGTGCCAGCGGGAGTGGTAGCAATGAGCAGTTCTTC. The rearrangement links TRBV12-3 or TRBV12-4 to TRBJ2-1, with D possibly matching TRBD2 (5 bases). V gave up 8 bases and J gave up 6 bases, with 11 bases separating them. CDR3 length equals 12 residues.